This T cell receptor beta chain was captured in a study of Graves' ophthalmopathy and Graves' hyperthyroidism. CDR1 is SQVTM and CDR2 is ANQGSEA in the germline V gene. V lost 6 bases and J 1 base, leaving 15 bases between the germline ends. The CDR3 is 14 amino acids. Diagnosis was based on clinical symptoms, serum thyroxine, TRAb, thyroid ultrasound and orbital computed tomography. This clonotype appeared many times. RNA transcripts provided the template for amplifying TCR beta CDR3 regions. First-round RT-PCR relied on HTBI primers, and a second-round multiplex PCR came next. MiXCR was run by TCRdb on the multiplex PCR reads, yielding one entry per CDR3 protein. The repertoire consists of roughly 300,000 distinct CDR3 sequences, with roughly 15% occurring once and the leading ten covering around 12%.

The sequencing input was peripheral blood. The clonotype originates from an adult man with Graves' ophthalmopathy. V usage is TRBV29-1 and J usage is TRBJ1-1; the D gene is possibly TRBD1 (5 bases). Written as DNA, the CDR3 is TGCAGCGTAGGGAAGACAGCCGGGAACACTGAAGCTTTCTTT. It yields the protein CSVGKTAGNTEAFF. The variable domain in full, completed from reference TRBV29-1 and TRBJ1-1, reads SAVISQKPSRDICQRGTSLTIQCQVDSQVTMMFWYRQQPGQSLTLIATANQGSEATYESGFVIDKFPISRPNLTFSTLTVSNMSPEDSSIYLCSVGKTAGNTEAFFGQGTRLTVV.